A selection of T cell receptor beta chains follows, all from one sample in a study of a mutant IDH1 vaccine in newly diagnosed glioma. The method was immunoSEQ multiplex PCR; TCRdb's version includes in-frame clones alone and lacks a portion of them. The table shows fewer than 50,000 clones, with roughly 92% occurring only once. This material consisted of PBMCs, taken from a glioma patient treated with radiotherapy, temozolomide or both. The receptor source for this set is a man aged 18 to 29 with glioma. Each CDR3 is given with its conserved first and last residue. The D gene is left open where the match is weak. Size values are once, few and many counts, or a class for expanded clones, and some rows have none.

J gene: TRBJ1-1
clone size: -
V gene: TRBV28
D gene: -
CDR3 DNA: TGTGCCAGCAGCTACAGCTTTATGAACACTGAAGCTTTCTTT
CDR3 protein: CASSYSFMNTEAFF

J gene: TRBJ1-6
clone size: once
V gene: TRBV30
D gene: -
CDR3 DNA: TGTGCCTGGAGTGACAGTCCGGCGTCACCCCTCCACTTT
CDR3 protein: CAWSDSPASPLHF

J gene: TRBJ1-1
clone size: -
V gene: TRBV28
D gene: -
CDR3 DNA: TGTGCCAGCAGTTTGACAGTGAACACTGAAGCTTTCTTT
CDR3 protein: CASSLTVNTEAFF

J gene: TRBJ2-7
clone size: -
V gene: TRBV20-1
D gene: -
CDR3 DNA: TGCAGTGCTAGAGTCCGCCAGGAGCAGTACTTC
CDR3 protein: CSARVRQEQYF

J gene: TRBJ2-7
clone size: -
V gene: TRBV4-1
D gene: -
CDR3 DNA: TGCGCCAGCAGCCCCGGGGACGGGGCCTACGAGCAGTACTTC
CDR3 protein: CASSPGDGAYEQYF

J gene: TRBJ2-7
clone size: -
V gene: TRBV7-7
D gene: -
CDR3 DNA: TGTGCCAGCAGCTTAGTCGGGGTCAGGATCTCCTACGAGCAGTACTTC
CDR3 protein: CASSLVGVRISYEQYF

J gene: TRBJ1-3
clone size: -
V gene: TRBV29-1
D gene: -
CDR3 DNA: TGCAGCGGTCTACAGGGAACTGGAAACACCATATATTTT
CDR3 protein: CSGLQGTGNTIYF

J gene: TRBJ2-7
clone size: -
V gene: TRBV10-3
D gene: -
CDR3 DNA: TGTGCCATCAGTGAGTTACCGGGAACCTACGAGCAGTACTTC
CDR3 protein: CAISELPGTYEQYF

J gene: TRBJ1-5
clone size: -
V gene: TRBV10-3
D gene: -
CDR3 DNA: TGTGCCATCAGTGATCCTGTCCAGGGGAGGCCCCAGCATTTT
CDR3 protein: CAISDPVQGRPQHF

J gene: TRBJ1-2
clone size: -
V gene: TRBV27
D gene: -
CDR3 DNA: TGTGCCAGCAGTTTATCGGTCCAGGATGGCTACACCTTC
CDR3 protein: CASSLSVQDGYTF

J gene: TRBJ1-5
clone size: -
V gene: TRBV6-4
D gene: -
CDR3 DNA: TGTGCCAGCAGTGACGTGGGTCCTTATTTGAAACGGCCCCAGCATTTT
CDR3 protein: CASSDVGPYLKRPQHF

J gene: TRBJ2-3
clone size: -
V gene: TRBV6-8
D gene: -
CDR3 DNA: TGTGCCAGCACTTATAGGGTCACAGATACGCAGTATTTT
CDR3 protein: CASTYRVTDTQYF

J gene: TRBJ1-3
clone size: -
V gene: TRBV5-6
D gene: -
CDR3 DNA: TGTGCCAGCAGCTTGGCGCACCCGCGGCCCTCTGGAAACACCATATATTTT
CDR3 protein: CASSLAHPRPSGNTIYF

J gene: TRBJ2-7
clone size: -
V gene: TRBV27
D gene: -
CDR3 DNA: TGTGCCAGCAGTCGTAAGCGGTTTTCCTACGAGCAGTACTTC
CDR3 protein: CASSRKRFSYEQYF